This entry lists 20 T cell receptor beta chains sequenced from one sample in a study of T cells of healthy individuals. TCRdb ran MiXCR on the 5' RACE reads and lists one entry per CDR3 protein. The sample gives nearly 100,000 distinct CDR3 sequences, 15% to 20% of which show up once; about 6% is in the top ten. The source of these receptors is a human donor in good health.

V is TRBV7-6 and J is TRBJ1-6, with D hard to call. Germline CDR1 reads SGHVS; CDR2 reads FNYEAQ. V dropped 4 bases and J dropped 5 bases, with 9 bases sitting between them. The CDR3 spans 14 residues. CDR3 in DNA: TGTGCCAGCAGCTCCACAATAAATAATTCACCCCTCCACTTT. Protein: CASSSTINNSPLHF.

This clonotype was observed a handful of times. V is TRBV15 and J is TRBJ2-3; tentative D call: TRBD2 (5 bases). The V and J ends lost 5 bases and 4 bases respectively, with 13 bases between them. The germline CDR1 and CDR2 sequences are LNHNV and YYDKDF (reference sequence). This CDR3 comprises 14 residues. The CDR3 sequence: CATSPDLGADTQYF. In DNA form, the CDR3 reads TGTGCCACCAGCCCGGACCTCGGGGCAGATACGCAGTATTTT.

The rearrangement links TRBV20-1 to TRBJ2-7, with 7 bases identical to TRBD1. Germline V gene sequence: CDR1 DFQATT, CDR2 SNEGSKA (reference sequence). This CDR3 has 14 amino acids. V gave up 5 bases and J gave up 1 base; unmatched junction bases: 8. CDR3 sequence: CSAPMTGPSYEQYF. CDR3 DNA sequence: TGCAGTGCTCCAATGACAGGGCCATCCTACGAGCAGTACTTC.

This clonotype was detected a few times. The rearrangement joins TRBV4-2 to TRBJ2-7; D unresolved. CDR1 LGHNA and CDR2 YNFKEQ come from the germline V gene. The CDR3 has 12 residues. V lost 6 bases, J lost 1 base, and 7 bases lay in between. The CDR3 DNA is TGTGCCAGCAGTGATCTGTCCTACGAGCAGTACTTC. Translating it yields CASSDLSYEQYF.

This clonotype was observed a few times. The genes are TRBV10-3 and TRBJ2-1, with 9 positions matching TRBD2. The germline V gene has CDR1 ENHRY and CDR2 SYGVKD. The CDR3 loop spans 19 amino acids. The V gene end was trimmed by 2 bases and the J gene end by 5 bases; junction bases not matched to a gene: 16. CDR3 in DNA: TGTGCCATCAGTGAGGGCCCCTCAGGAAGCGGGGGGCGAAACAATGAGCAGTTCTTC. Its protein product is CAISEGPSGSGGRNNEQFF.

This clonotype came up a few times. V is TRBV28 and J is TRBJ1-2; 9 bases fit TRBD1. The germline V gene has CDR1 MDHEN and CDR2 SYDVKM. The CDR3 is 13 amino acids. The V segment lost 4 bases and the J segment 8 bases; nucleotides outside the gene matches: 5. The CDR3 coding sequence is TGTGCCAGCAGTTACAGGGGGCGCGACGGCTACACCTTC. Encoded protein: CASSYRGRDGYTF.

This clonotype was seen ten or more times. The rearrangement uses TRBV7-9 and TRBJ1-1; D gene unclear. Per germline, CDR1 SEHNR and CDR2 FQNEAQ (reference sequence). This CDR3 spans 13 amino acids. Trimming shortened V by 1 base and J by 8 bases, and 11 bases separated the two germline ends. DNA for the CDR3: TGTGCCAGCAGCTTAGTGGTACTAGGGGAAGCTTTCTTT. This encodes CASSLVVLGEAFF.

This clonotype was observed a few times. The V call is TRBV7-9, the J call TRBJ2-3, with D tentatively TRBD1 (5 bases). The V gene lost 0 bases and the J gene lost 1 base, with 5 bases spanning the gap. This CDR3 contains 14 residues. Germline values: CDR1 SEHNR, CDR2 FQNEAQ (reference sequence). For the CDR3, the DNA is TGTGCCAGCAGCTTAGCGGGGCGCACAGATACGCAGTATTTT. Residues: CASSLAGRTDTQYF.

This clonotype showed up many times. The V and J genes are TRBV4-1 and TRBJ2-1; D remains ambiguous. The CDR3 runs 15 residues. The germline CDR1 and CDR2 sequences are MGHRA and YSYEKL. V was trimmed by 0 bases and J by 4 bases, leaving 10 bases between them. The CDR3 DNA is TGCGCCAGCAGCCAAGATGAGGACGGATACAATGAGCAGTTCTTC. Its protein is CASSQDEDGYNEQFF.

The chain employs TRBV2 and TRBJ1-1; D is unclear. V lost 3 bases, J lost 5 bases, and 10 bases lay in between. CDR3 length: 13 amino acids. The germline CDR1 and CDR2 sequences are SNHLY and FYNNEI. In DNA form, the CDR3 reads TGTGCCAGCAGTGAGATGAGAGGGACTGAAGCTTTCTTT. Translated: CASSEMRGTEAFF.

This clonotype occurred many times. The rearrangement uses TRBV29-1 and TRBJ2-7; maybe TRBD2 (5 bases). In germline, CDR1 is SQVTM, CDR2 ANQGSEA. The germline V and J ends were trimmed by 7 bases and 7 bases, with 17 bases remaining between them. This CDR3 contains 12 residues. CDR3 loop: CSARSNSGEQYF. The CDR3 DNA reads TGCAGCGCACGTTCCAATTCGGGGGAGCAGTACTTC.

This clonotype was detected ten times or more. The chain combines TRBV6-5 with TRBJ2-3; 12 nucleotides line up with TRBD2. The CDR3 covers 16 residues. J was trimmed by 2 bases and V by 6 bases; bases with no gene match: 6. Per the germline V gene, CDR1 is MNHEY and CDR2 is SVGAGI. The CDR3 here is CASSLGLAGSTDTQYF. The CDR3 DNA follows: TGTGCCAGCAGCCTAGGACTAGCGGGATCCACAGATACGCAGTATTTT.

This clonotype appeared a few times. V and J are TRBV3-1 and TRBJ2-7; a weak D match, TRBD2 (5 bases). Germline V lookup: CDR1 LGHDT, CDR2 YNNKEL (reference sequence). The CDR3 has 13 amino acids. V was clipped by 4 bases and J by 7 bases, with 14 bases between them. CDR3 in DNA: TGTGCCAGCAGCCGCATTCAATCGGGGGAGCAGTACTTC. This encodes CASSRIQSGEQYF.

The rearrangement uses TRBV6-6 and TRBJ2-1, with TRBD2 identical over 12 bases. Per the germline V gene, CDR1 is MNHNY and CDR2 is SVGAGI (reference sequence). With 2 bases clipped from V and 8 bases from J, the junction kept 16 bases outside the gene matches. The CDR3 length is 19 residues. The CDR3: CASSYKRLAGAQSPDEQFF. In DNA, the CDR3 is TGTGCCAGCAGTTACAAAAGACTAGCGGGGGCCCAATCTCCGGATGAGCAGTTCTTC.

This clonotype was observed a handful of times. The V gene is TRBV4-3, the J gene TRBJ2-1; D not certain. This CDR3 is built from 17 residues. The germline V and J ends were trimmed by 0 bases and 5 bases, with 17 bases remaining between them. Germline values: CDR1 LGHNA, CDR2 YSLEER. The CDR3 DNA is TGCGCCAGCAGCCAAGATCGGGCCCTAGTCAGAAACAATGAGCAGTTCTTC. Translating it yields CASSQDRALVRNNEQFF.

This clonotype was seen ten or more times. The chain carries TRBV20-1 and TRBJ1-5; D gene ambiguous. Trimming took off 6 bases at V and 0 bases at J, with 6 bases between the two ends. This CDR3 has 12 residues. The germline V gene has CDR1 DFQATT and CDR2 SNEGSKA (reference sequence). The CDR3 reads CSASVSNQPQHF. CDR3 sequence (DNA): TGCAGTGCCTCGGTTAGCAATCAGCCCCAGCATTTT.

This clonotype was found a few times. The J gene is TRBJ2-4, the V gene TRBV28, with TRBD1 identical over 7 bases. Unmatched junction bases numbered 3, after V lost 6 bases and J lost 1 base. Looked up from germline, CDR1 is MDHEN and CDR2 is SYDVKM. This CDR3 region has 14 residues. The DNA of the CDR3 is TGTGCCAGCAGCGAACAGGGGGCCAAAAACATTCAGTACTTC. As protein: CASSEQGAKNIQYF.

This clonotype was detected only a few times. This chain links TRBV5-6 with TRBJ2-3; D unresolved. Per germline, CDR1 SGHDT and CDR2 YYEEEE. Trimming took 4 bases from V and 4 from J, leaving 7 bases between them. The CDR3 runs 12 residues. CDR3 sequence reads: CASSVTPDTQYF. The CDR3 region has the DNA TGTGCCAGCAGCGTGACCCCAGATACGCAGTATTTT.

CDR3: CASNDRDNEKLFF. The DNA of the CDR3 is TGTGCCAGCAACGACAGGGATAATGAAAAACTGTTTTTT. The chain links TRBV7-9 to TRBJ1-4; 7 bases match TRBD1. Germline CDR1 is SEHNR and CDR2 is FQNEAQ (reference sequence). Trimming cost V 7 bases and J 4 bases; bases outside gene matches: 3. The CDR3 contains 13 residues.

This clonotype was recorded once. The chain carries TRBV18 and TRBJ2-7; D might be TRBD1 (5 bases). The CDR3 runs 14 residues. Deletions cut 3 bases from V and 7 bases from J, with 16 bases between. Germline CDR1 reads KGHSH; CDR2 reads LQKENI. This chain's CDR3 is CASSPQGGPGEQYF. The CDR3 coding sequence is TGTGCCAGCTCACCGCAGGGCGGCCCTGGTGAGCAGTACTTC. Filled out from reference TRBV18 and TRBJ2-7, the complete variable domain reads NAGVMQNPRHLVRRRGQEARLRCSPMKGHSHVYWYRQLPEEGLKFMVYLQKENIIDESGMPKERFSAEFPKEGPSILRIQQVVRGDSAAYFCASSPQGGPGEQYFGPGTRLTVT.